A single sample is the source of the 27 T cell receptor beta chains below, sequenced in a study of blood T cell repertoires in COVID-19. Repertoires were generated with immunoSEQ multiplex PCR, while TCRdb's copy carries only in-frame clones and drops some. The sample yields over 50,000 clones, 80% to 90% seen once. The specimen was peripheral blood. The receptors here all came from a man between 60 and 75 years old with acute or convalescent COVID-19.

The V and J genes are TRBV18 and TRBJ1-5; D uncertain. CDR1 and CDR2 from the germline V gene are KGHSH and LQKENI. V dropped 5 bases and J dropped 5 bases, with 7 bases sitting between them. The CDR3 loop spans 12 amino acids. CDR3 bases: TGTGCCAGCTCAGAGAGTTATCAGCCCCAGCATTTT. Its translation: CASSESYQPQHF.

The DNA of the CDR3 is TGTGCCAGCAGCCTTACCGGGACAGCCTCTAACTATGGCTACACCTTC. Translation gives CASSLTGTASNYGYTF. This sequence joins TRBV3-1 (or the pseudogene TRBV3-2) and TRBJ1-2; 7 positions agree with TRBD1. Germline loops: CDR1 LGHDT, CDR2 YNNKEL (reference sequence). The CDR3 is 16 amino acids. V was pared by 4 bases and J by 0 bases, with 8 bases of the junction left unmatched.

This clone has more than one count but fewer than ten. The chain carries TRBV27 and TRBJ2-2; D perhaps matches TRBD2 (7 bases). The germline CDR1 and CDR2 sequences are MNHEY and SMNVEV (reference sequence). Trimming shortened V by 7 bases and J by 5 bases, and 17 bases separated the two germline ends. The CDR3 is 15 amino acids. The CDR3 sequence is CASNLGGARTGELFF. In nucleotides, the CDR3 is TGTGCCAGCAACCTAGGGGGGGCTCGGACCGGGGAGCTGTTTTTT.

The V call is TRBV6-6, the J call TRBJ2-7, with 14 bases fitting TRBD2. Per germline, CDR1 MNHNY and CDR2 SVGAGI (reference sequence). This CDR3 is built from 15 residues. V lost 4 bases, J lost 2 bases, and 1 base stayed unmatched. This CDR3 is CASSWGLAGAYEQYF. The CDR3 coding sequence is TGTGCCAGCAGTTGGGGACTAGCGGGGGCCTACGAGCAGTACTTC.

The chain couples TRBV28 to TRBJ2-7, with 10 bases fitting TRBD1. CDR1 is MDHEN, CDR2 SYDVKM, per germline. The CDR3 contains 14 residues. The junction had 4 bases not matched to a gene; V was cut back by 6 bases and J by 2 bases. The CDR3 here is CASRRQGAPYEQYF. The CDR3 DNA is TGTGCCAGCAGAAGACAGGGGGCCCCCTACGAGCAGTACTTC.

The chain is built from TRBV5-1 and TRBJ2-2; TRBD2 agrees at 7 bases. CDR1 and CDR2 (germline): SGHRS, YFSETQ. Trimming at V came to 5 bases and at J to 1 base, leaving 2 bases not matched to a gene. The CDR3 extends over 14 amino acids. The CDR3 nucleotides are TGCGCCAGCAGTGTAGCGGGGAACACCGGGGAGCTGTTTTTT. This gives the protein CASSVAGNTGELFF.

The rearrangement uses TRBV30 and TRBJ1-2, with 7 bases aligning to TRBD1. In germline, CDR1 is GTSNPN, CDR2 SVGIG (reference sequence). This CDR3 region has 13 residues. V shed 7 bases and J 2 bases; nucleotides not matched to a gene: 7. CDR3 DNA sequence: TGTGCCTCAACGGGACAGACGAACTATGGCTACACCTTC. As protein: CASTGQTNYGYTF. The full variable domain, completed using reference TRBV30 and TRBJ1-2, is SQTIHQWPATLVQPVGSPLSLECTVEGTSNPNLYWYRQAAGRGLQLLFYSVGIGQISSEVPQNLSASRPQDRQFILSSKKLLLSDSGFYLCASTGQTNYGYTFGSGTRLTVV.

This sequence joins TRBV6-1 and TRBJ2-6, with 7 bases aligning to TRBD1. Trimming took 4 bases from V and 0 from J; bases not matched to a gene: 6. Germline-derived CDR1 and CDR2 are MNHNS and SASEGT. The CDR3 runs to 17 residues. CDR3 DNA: TGTGCCAGCAGTGGTAGACAGGGCGGCTCTGGGGCCAACGTCCTGACTTTC. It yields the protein CASSGRQGGSGANVLTF.

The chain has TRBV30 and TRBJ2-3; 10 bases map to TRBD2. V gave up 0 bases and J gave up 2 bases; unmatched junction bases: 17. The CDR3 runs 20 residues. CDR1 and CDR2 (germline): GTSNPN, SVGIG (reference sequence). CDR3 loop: CAWSVYTTWTSGANTDTQYF. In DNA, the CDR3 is TGTGCCTGGAGTGTATATACAACGTGGACTAGCGGAGCAAACACAGATACGCAGTATTTT. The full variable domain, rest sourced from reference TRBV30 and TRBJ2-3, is SQTIHQWPATLVQPVGSPLSLECTVEGTSNPNLYWYRQAAGRGLQLLFYSVGIGQISSEVPQNLSASRPQDRQFILSSKKLLLSDSGFYLCAWSVYTTWTSGANTDTQYFGPGTRLTVL.

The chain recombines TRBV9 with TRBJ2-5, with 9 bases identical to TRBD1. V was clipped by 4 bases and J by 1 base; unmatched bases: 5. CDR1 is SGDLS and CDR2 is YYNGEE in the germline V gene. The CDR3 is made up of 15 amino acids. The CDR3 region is CASSSGDRAQETQYF. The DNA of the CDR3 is TGTGCCAGCAGCTCTGGGGACAGGGCCCAAGAGACCCAGTACTTC. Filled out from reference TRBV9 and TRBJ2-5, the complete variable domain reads DSGVTQTPKHLITATGQRVTLRCSPRSGDLSVYWYQQSLDQGLQFLIQYYNGEERAKGNILERFSAQQFPDLHSELNLSSLELGDSALYFCASSSGDRAQETQYFGPGTRLLVL.

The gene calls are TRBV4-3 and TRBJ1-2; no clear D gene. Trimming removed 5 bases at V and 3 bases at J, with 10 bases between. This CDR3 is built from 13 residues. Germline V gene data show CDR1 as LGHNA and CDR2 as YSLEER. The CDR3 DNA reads TGCGCCAGCAGCATAACATCCGACTATGGCTACACCTTC. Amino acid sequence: CASSITSDYGYTF.

In DNA, the CDR3 is TGTGCCAGCAGCGGGGACTTGGTCGGGGAGCTGTTTTTT. It yields the protein CASSGDLVGELFF. The chain couples TRBV9 to TRBJ2-2, with TRBD2 as a possible D gene (6 bases). V was clipped by 3 bases and J by 7 bases, with 10 bases between them. This CDR3 has 13 amino acids. The germline gives CDR1 SGDLS, CDR2 YYNGEE.

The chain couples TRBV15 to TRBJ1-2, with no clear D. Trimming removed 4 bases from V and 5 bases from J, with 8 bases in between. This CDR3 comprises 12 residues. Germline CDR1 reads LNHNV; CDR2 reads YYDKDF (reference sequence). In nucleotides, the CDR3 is TGTGCCACCAGCAATCCGGGGTATGGCTACACCTTC. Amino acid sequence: CATSNPGYGYTF.

CDR3 region: CASSGSTGGAWDTQYF. CDR3 sequence (DNA): TGTGCCAGCAGCGGATCCACAGGGGGCGCATGGGATACGCAGTATTTT. The J gene is TRBJ2-3, the V gene TRBV9; the match to TRBD1 covers 9 bases. CDR3 length equals 16 residues. Looked up from germline, CDR1 is SGDLS and CDR2 is YYNGEE. The V gene end was trimmed by 3 bases and the J gene end by 6 bases; junction bases not matched to a gene: 11.

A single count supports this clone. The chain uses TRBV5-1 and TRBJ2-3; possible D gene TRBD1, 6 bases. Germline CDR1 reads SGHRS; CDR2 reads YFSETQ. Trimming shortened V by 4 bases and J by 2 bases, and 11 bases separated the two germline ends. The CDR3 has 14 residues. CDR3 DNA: TGCGCCAGCAGCGAAGGACAGTTCACAGATACGCAGTATTTT. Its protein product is CASSEGQFTDTQYF.

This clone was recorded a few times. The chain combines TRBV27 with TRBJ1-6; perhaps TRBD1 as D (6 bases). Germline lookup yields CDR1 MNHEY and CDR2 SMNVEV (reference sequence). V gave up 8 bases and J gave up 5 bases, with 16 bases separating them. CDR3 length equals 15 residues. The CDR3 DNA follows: TGTGCCAGCTCAAGGACAGATTTAAATAATTCACCCCTCCACTTT. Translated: CASSRTDLNNSPLHF.

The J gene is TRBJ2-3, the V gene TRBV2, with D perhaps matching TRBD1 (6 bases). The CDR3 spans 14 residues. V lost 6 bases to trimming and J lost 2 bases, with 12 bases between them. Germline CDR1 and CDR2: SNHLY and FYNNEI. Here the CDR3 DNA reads TGTGCCAGCAGCCTCAGGGGACCCACAGATACGCAGTATTTT. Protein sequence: CASSLRGPTDTQYF.

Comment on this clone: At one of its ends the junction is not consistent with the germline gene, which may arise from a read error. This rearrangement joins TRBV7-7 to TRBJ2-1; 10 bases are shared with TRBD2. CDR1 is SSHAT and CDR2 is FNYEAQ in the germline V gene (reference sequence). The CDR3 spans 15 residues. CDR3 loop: CASSLQRGGYNEQFF. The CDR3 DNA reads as TGTGCTAGCAGCTTACAGCGGGGGGGCTACAATGAGCAGTTCTTC.

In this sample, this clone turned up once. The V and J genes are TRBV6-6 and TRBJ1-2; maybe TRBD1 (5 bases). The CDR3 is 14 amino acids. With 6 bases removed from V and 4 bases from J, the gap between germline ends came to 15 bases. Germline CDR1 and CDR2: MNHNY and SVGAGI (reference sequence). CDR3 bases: TGTGCCAGCAGCAGCGATACAGGTGTCTATGGCTACACCTTC. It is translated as CASSSDTGVYGYTF.

The CDR3 DNA follows: TGTGCCAGCATGGGGACGAGAGACAGGGCCGAAATCTACGAGCAGTACTTC. Its translation: CASMGTRDRAEIYEQYF. The rearrangement uses TRBV2 and TRBJ2-7; 7 nucleotides line up with TRBD1. The CDR3 has 17 residues. V dropped 7 bases and J dropped 3; count of bases not matched to a gene: 18. The germline gives CDR1 SNHLY, CDR2 FYNNEI.

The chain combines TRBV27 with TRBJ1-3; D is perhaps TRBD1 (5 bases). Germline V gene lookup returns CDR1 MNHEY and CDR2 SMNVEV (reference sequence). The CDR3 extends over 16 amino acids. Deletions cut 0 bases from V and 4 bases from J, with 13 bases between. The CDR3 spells CASSLSPPGFGNTIYF. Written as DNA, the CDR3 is TGTGCCAGCAGTTTATCACCCCCAGGGTTCGGAAACACCATATATTTT.

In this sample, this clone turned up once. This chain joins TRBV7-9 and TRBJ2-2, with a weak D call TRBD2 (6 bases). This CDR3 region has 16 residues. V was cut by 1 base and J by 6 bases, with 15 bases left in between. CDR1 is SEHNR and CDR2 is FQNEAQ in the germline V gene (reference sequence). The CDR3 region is CASSLGFGGRSGELFF. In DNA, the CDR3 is TGTGCCAGCAGCTTAGGATTCGGGGGAAGGTCCGGGGAGCTGTTTTTT.

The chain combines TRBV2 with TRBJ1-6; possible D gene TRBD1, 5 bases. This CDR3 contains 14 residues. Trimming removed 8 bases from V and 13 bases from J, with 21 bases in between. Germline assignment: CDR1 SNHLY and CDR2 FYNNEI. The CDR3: CASLPDSQLGPLHF. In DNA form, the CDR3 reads TGTGCCAGCTTACCAGACAGCCAATTGGGGCCCCTCCACTTT.

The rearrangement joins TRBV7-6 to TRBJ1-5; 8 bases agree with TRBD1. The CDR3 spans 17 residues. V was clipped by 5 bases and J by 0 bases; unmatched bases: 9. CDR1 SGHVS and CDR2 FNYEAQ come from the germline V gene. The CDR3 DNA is TGTGCCAGCAGCCAAGGACAGGGATTAGTTAGCAATCAGCCCCAGCATTTT. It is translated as CASSQGQGLVSNQPQHF.

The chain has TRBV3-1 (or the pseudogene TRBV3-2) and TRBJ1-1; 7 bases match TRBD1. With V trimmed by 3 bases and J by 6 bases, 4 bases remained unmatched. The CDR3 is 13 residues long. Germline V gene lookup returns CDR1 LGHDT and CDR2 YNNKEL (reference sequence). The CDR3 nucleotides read TGTGCCAGCAGCCAGGACGACAGGGCTGAAGCTTTCTTT. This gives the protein CASSQDDRAEAFF.

The CDR3 spells CAWFNRGLNYGYTF. The CDR3 region has the DNA TGTGCCTGGTTCAACAGGGGGCTAAACTATGGCTACACCTTC. The chain joins TRBV30 to TRBJ1-2, with 9 bases lining up with TRBD1. The germline V gene encodes CDR1 GTSNPN and CDR2 SVGIG (reference sequence). J lost 2 bases, V lost 5 bases, and 6 bases had no gene match. The CDR3 runs 14 residues.

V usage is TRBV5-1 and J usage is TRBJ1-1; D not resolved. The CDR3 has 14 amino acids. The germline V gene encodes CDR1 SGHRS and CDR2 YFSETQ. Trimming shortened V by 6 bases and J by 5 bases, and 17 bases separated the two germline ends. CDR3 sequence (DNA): TGCGCCAGCACCAAGATGGGCCCGGGGACTGAAGCTTTCTTT. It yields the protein CASTKMGPGTEAFF.